These T cell receptor beta chains were read from a single sample in a study of cytomegalovirus exposure and HLA in healthy donors. Data came from immunoSEQ multiplex PCR; TCRdb stores just in-frame clones and leaves some out. The sample lists about 97,000 clones, over 75% seen once, with approximately 5.4% in the top ten. Sample: PBMCs. The origin of the receptors is a man between 40 and 49 years old in good health and CMV-seropositive. Both conserved end residues are part of each CDR3. A D gene is named only where the DNA matches it firmly. Rows may omit the clone size; those that give it use once, few, many or a size class.

V: TRBV6-6; D: -; J: TRBJ2-7; size: -; DNA: TGTGCCAGCAGTCATGCTCGCTCCGAGATCCTCTACGAGCAGTACTTC; CDR3: CASSHARSEILYEQYF
V: TRBV6-1; D: TRBD1; J: TRBJ2-7; size: -; DNA: TGTGCCAGCAGTGGGGGACAGGCAGAAAGCGAGCAGTACTTC; CDR3: CASSGGQAESEQYF
V: TRBV29-1; D: TRBD1; J: TRBJ1-5; size: -; DNA: TGCAGCGCTCAGGACAGGGCCGGGCAGCCCCAGCATTTT; CDR3: CSAQDRAGQPQHF
V: TRBV6-8; D: -; J: TRBJ2-7; size: -; DNA: TGTGCCAGCAGACCTACTCGGGACAACTACGAGCAGTACTTC; CDR3: CASRPTRDNYEQYF
V: TRBV6-5; D: TRBD2; J: TRBJ2-1; size: few; DNA: TGTGCCAGCAGGCTAGCGGCTGAGCAGTTCTTC; CDR3: CASRLAAEQFF
V: TRBV7-9; D: TRBD1; J: TRBJ2-7; size: -; DNA: TGTGCCAGCAGCTTAGCGCTAGGGGACAGGGCCTACGAGCAGTACTTC; CDR3: CASSLALGDRAYEQYF
V: TRBV28; D: TRBD1; J: TRBJ1-1; size: -; DNA: TGTGCCAGCAGTTCACCGGGACAGGCGAGCACTGAAGCTTTCTTT; CDR3: CASSSPGQASTEAFF
V: TRBV5-1; D: TRBD2; J: TRBJ2-6; size: -; DNA: TGCGCCAGCAGCTTGCAGGAGACTAGCGGGAGGGCCCTCTCTGGGGCCAACGGCCTGACTTTC; CDR3: CASSLQETSGRALSGANGLTF
V: TRBV9; D: -; J: TRBJ2-6; size: -; DNA: TGTGCCAGCAGCTTCTTAGACTCTGGGGCCAACGTCCTGACTTTC; CDR3: CASSFLDSGANVLTF
V: TRBV6-5; D: TRBD1; J: TRBJ1-1; size: -; DNA: TGTGCCAGCAGTTACTCGGGAGTAACAGGGGGGGCTTTCTTT; CDR3: CASSYSGVTGGAFF
V: TRBV6-1; D: -; J: TRBJ1-1; size: -; DNA: TGTGCCAGCGGGGCCGCTATGTCGAACACTGAAGCTTTCTTT; CDR3: CASGAAMSNTEAFF
V: TRBV5-4; D: -; J: TRBJ2-7; size: -; DNA: TGTGCCAGCAGCTTGGGGACAGCCTACTCCTACGAGCAGTACTTC; CDR3: CASSLGTAYSYEQYF
V: TRBV5-4; D: TRBD1; J: TRBJ1-5; size: -; DNA: TGTGCCAGCAGCAAAGGGACAGGAGGGGATCAGCCCCAGCATTTT; CDR3: CASSKGTGGDQPQHF
V: TRBV6-1; D: -; J: TRBJ2-5; size: -; DNA: TGTGCCAGCAGCGGGGCGGGATGGTACCAAGAGACCCAGTACTTC; CDR3: CASSGAGWYQETQYF
V: TRBV5-8; D: -; J: TRBJ1-2; size: -; DNA: TGTGCCAGCACCCGTGGGCAGGAGGGCTATGGCTACACCTTC; CDR3: CASTRGQEGYGYTF
V: TRBV10-3; D: -; J: TRBJ1-1; size: -; DNA: TGTGCCATCAGTGGAGGGGCAGGGGTGAACACTGAAGCTTTCTTT; CDR3: CAISGGAGVNTEAFF
V: TRBV7-6; D: -; J: TRBJ2-7; size: -; DNA: TGTGCCAGCAGCTTACGGGGGAACGACGAGCAGTACTTC; CDR3: CASSLRGNDEQYF
V: TRBV4-1; D: -; J: TRBJ2-2; size: -; DNA: TGCGCCAGCAGCCTCCGACAGAACACCGGGGAGCTGTTTTTT; CDR3: CASSLRQNTGELFF